The source of this TCR beta chain is a study of radiotherapy plus CTLA-4 blockade in lung cancer. Study-level points and caveats: Blood saw expansion of tumor-derived TCR clones after radiotherapy plus ipilimumab. Early clone dynamics of blood T cells, plus interferon-beta, reportedly predicted response best.

The junction had 4 bases not matched to a gene; V was cut back by 6 bases and J by 0 bases. CDR3 length: 15 amino acids. Germline CDR1 reads MRHNA; CDR2 reads SNTAGT. Measured with immunoSEQ multiplex PCR; TCRdb has only the in-frame clones, and not every one. This table has under 110,000 clones, over 75% appearing once. The table lists this clone with a few counts. Its antigen is unknown. The genes are TRBV6-4 and TRBJ2-1; TRBD2 aligns across 8 bases. Sequencing was performed on peripheral blood, taken from a patient treated with radiotherapy plus ipilimumab. This TCR was sampled from a human donor with non-small cell lung cancer that progressed on radiotherapy plus ipilimumab. Some clones in this sample may be carry-over from other donors' samples. CDR3 DNA: TGTGCCAGCAGCCCCAGCGGGGGCTCCTACAATGAGCAGTTCTTC. Its protein is CASSPSGGSYNEQFF.